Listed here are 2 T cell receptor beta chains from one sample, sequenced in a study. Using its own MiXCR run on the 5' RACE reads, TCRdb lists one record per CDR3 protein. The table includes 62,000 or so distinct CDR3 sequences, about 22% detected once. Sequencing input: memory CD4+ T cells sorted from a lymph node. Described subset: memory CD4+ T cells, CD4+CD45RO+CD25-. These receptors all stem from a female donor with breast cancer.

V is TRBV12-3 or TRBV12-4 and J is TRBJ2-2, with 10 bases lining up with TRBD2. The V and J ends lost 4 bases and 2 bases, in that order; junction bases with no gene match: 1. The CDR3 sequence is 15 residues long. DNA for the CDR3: TGTGCCAGCAGTTGGACTAGCGGTAACACCGGGGAGCTGTTTTTT. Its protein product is CASSWTSGNTGELFF.

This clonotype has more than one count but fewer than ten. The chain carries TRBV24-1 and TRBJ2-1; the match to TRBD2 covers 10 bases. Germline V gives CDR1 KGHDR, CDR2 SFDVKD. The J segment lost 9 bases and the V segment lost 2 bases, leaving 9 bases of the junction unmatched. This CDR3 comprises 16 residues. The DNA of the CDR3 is TGTGCCACCAGTGATTGGGTAGCGGGAGGTCCGGGTGAGCAGTTCTTC. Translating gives CATSDWVAGGPGEQFF.